This T cell receptor beta chain was sequenced during a study of blood T cell repertoires in COVID-19. Grouping used clinical history reported by participants in a survey and questionnaire. Germline assignment: CDR1 SGHNT and CDR2 YYREEE (reference sequence). This CDR3 spans 15 amino acids. Trimming stripped 6 bases from V and 1 base from J, with 13 bases between. Authors' data handling: It was from reference gene primer amplification that nucleated cell counts were estimated. This table comes from immunoSEQ multiplex PCR, and its TCRdb copy is limited to in-frame clones, with some not included. The V and J calls and clone size are taken from that table; D and trimming were inferred from the DNA. This repertoire shows roughly 340,000 clones, around 87% found once; its top ten account for about 1.9%.

The chain links TRBV5-4 to TRBJ2-2; D not resolved. This receptor was identified in a man aged 35 to 55 in a cohort exposed to, infected with or recovered from COVID-19 (not recorded which). The source material was PBMCs or T cells enriched from blood (not recorded which). CDR3 region: CASTPFAENTGELFF. The CDR3 bases are TGTGCCAGCACCCCTTTTGCGGAGAACACCGGGGAGCTGTTTTTT.